These T cell receptor beta chains were read from a single sample in a study of neoadjuvant anti-PD-1 for oral cavity cancer. The data were produced by immunoSEQ multiplex PCR, yet TCRdb's version contains in-frame clones alone and is incomplete. The sample contains tens of thousands of clones, around four fifths of which appear only once. The material sequenced was PBMCs, taken before nivolumab (anti-PD-1) treatment. The receptors stem from a person aged 35 to 85 with oral cavity squamous cell carcinoma. CDR3s include the opening cysteine and the closing phenylalanine or tryptophan. The order of the fields is D gene, clone size, J gene, V gene, CDR3 DNA, CDR3 protein. D genes are given only for firm matches. Expanded clones are given a class, and other clones once, few, many or no size at all.

D gene: TRBD2; clone size: NA; J gene: TRBJ2-2; V gene: TRBV30; CDR3 DNA: TGTGCCTGGGAAGGACTAGCGGGGACCGGGGAGCTGTTTTTT; CDR3 protein: CAWEGLAGTGELFF
D gene: TRBD2; clone size: few; J gene: TRBJ2-1; V gene: TRBV28; CDR3 DNA: TGTGCCAGCCGTTCCCAAGCGGGAGGTAACAATGAGCAGTTCTTC; CDR3 protein: CASRSQAGGNNEQFF
D gene: NA; clone size: NA; J gene: TRBJ1-1; V gene: TRBV29-1; CDR3 DNA: TGCAGCGTGGCCTACAGGGATAAGGGTGACACTGAAGCTTTCTTT; CDR3 protein: CSVAYRDKGDTEAFF
D gene: NA; clone size: once; J gene: TRBJ2-5; V gene: TRBV25-1; CDR3 DNA: TGTGCCAGCAGTGAATTGGGCGGGGTAGAGACCCAGTACTTC; CDR3 protein: CASSELGGVETQYF
D gene: NA; clone size: once; J gene: TRBJ2-7; V gene: TRBV14; CDR3 DNA: TGTGCCAGCAGCCAAGGCAGTATGAGGGCCTCCTACGAGCAGTACTTC; CDR3 protein: CASSQGSMRASYEQYF
D gene: NA; clone size: NA; J gene: TRBJ1-5; V gene: TRBV6-5; CDR3 DNA: TGTGCCAGCAGTTCCCTCCGGGGGGCCGTTCAGCCCCAGCATTTT; CDR3 protein: CASSSLRGAVQPQHF
D gene: NA; clone size: NA; J gene: TRBJ2-1; V gene: TRBV7-9; CDR3 DNA: TGTGCCAGCAGCCCGGAGGCCCGGCCCTCGTTCTTC; CDR3 protein: CASSPEARPSFF
D gene: TRBD1; clone size: NA; J gene: TRBJ1-6; V gene: TRBV4-2; CDR3 DNA: TGTGCCAGCAGCCCAAACCAGGACAGGGGTTATAATTCACCCCTCCACTTT; CDR3 protein: CASSPNQDRGYNSPLHF
D gene: NA; clone size: NA; J gene: TRBJ1-5; V gene: TRBV15; CDR3 DNA: TGTGCCACCAGCAGAGATAGAGGAGGCGGGGAGCCCCAGCATTTT; CDR3 protein: CATSRDRGGGEPQHF
D gene: TRBD1; clone size: few; J gene: TRBJ1-4; V gene: TRBV16; CDR3 DNA: TGTGCCAGCAGCCCGGACAGGGTAGAAAAACTGTTTTTT; CDR3 protein: CASSPDRVEKLFF
D gene: NA; clone size: few; J gene: TRBJ1-2; V gene: TRBV5-6; CDR3 DNA: TGTGCCAGCAGCTTTCGGGAAGTAGGCTACACCTTC; CDR3 protein: CASSFREVGYTF
D gene: TRBD2; clone size: NA; J gene: TRBJ2-4; V gene: TRBV5-1; CDR3 DNA: TGCGCCAGCAGCTTTGGTAAGACGGGAGGTTCCAAAAACATTCAGTACTTC; CDR3 protein: CASSFGKTGGSKNIQYF
D gene: TRBD2; clone size: NA; J gene: TRBJ2-3; V gene: TRBV5-1; CDR3 DNA: TGCGCCAGCAGCCCTGGGACTAGCGGGGGGGCAGATACGCAGTATTTT; CDR3 protein: CASSPGTSGGADTQYF
D gene: NA; clone size: few; J gene: TRBJ1-4; V gene: TRBV5-6; CDR3 DNA: TGTGCCAGCACCGCGGTGGGGGGAGGTGAAAAACTGTTTTTT; CDR3 protein: CASTAVGGGEKLFF
D gene: NA; clone size: few; J gene: TRBJ1-1; V gene: TRBV5-1; CDR3 DNA: TGCGCCAGCAGCTTGGAAGGTAGCACTGAAGCTTTCTTT; CDR3 protein: CASSLEGSTEAFF
D gene: TRBD1; clone size: NA; J gene: TRBJ2-2; V gene: TRBV15; CDR3 DNA: TGTGCCACCAGCAGAGATATAGGGGACAGGGACCGCCGGGAGCTGTTTTTT; CDR3 protein: CATSRDIGDRDRRELFF
D gene: NA; clone size: NA; J gene: TRBJ1-1; V gene: TRBV27; CDR3 DNA: TGTGCCAGCAGCTTGGGACATCCGAACACTGAAGCTTTCTTT; CDR3 protein: CASSLGHPNTEAFF
D gene: NA; clone size: NA; J gene: TRBJ2-2; V gene: TRBV19; CDR3 DNA: TGTGCCAGCCTTAAGAACAGGGACACCGGGGAGCTGTTTTTT; CDR3 protein: CASLKNRDTGELFF
D gene: TRBD2; clone size: NA; J gene: TRBJ2-2; V gene: TRBV7-7; CDR3 DNA: TGTGCTAGCAGCTCTCCGGGACTAGCGGGGGTGGGGGAGCTGTTTTTT; CDR3 protein: CASSSPGLAGVGELFF
D gene: NA; clone size: NA; J gene: TRBJ1-5; V gene: TRBV18; CDR3 DNA: TGTGCCAGCTCACAGGAATGGGGTCAGCCCCAGCATTTT; CDR3 protein: CASSQEWGQPQHF
D gene: TRBD1; clone size: NA; J gene: TRBJ1-1; V gene: TRBV10-3; CDR3 DNA: TGTGCCACTAACAGGGGGCTGAACACTGAAGCTTTCTTT; CDR3 protein: CATNRGLNTEAFF
D gene: TRBD1; clone size: NA; J gene: TRBJ2-1; V gene: TRBV6-5; CDR3 DNA: TGTGCCAGCAGGACCGGGACAGCATACAATGAGCAGTTCTTC; CDR3 protein: CASRTGTAYNEQFF
D gene: NA; clone size: NA; J gene: TRBJ1-3; V gene: TRBV7-2; CDR3 DNA: TGTGCCAGCAGCTTAAGAGCCGACTCTGGAAACACCATATATTTT; CDR3 protein: CASSLRADSGNTIYF
D gene: TRBD1; clone size: NA; J gene: TRBJ2-6; V gene: TRBV6-6; CDR3 DNA: TGTGCCAGCAGTTACCACGGGACAGAGAGGACTCTGGCTTTC; CDR3 protein: CASSYHGTERTLAF
D gene: NA; clone size: NA; J gene: TRBJ1-5; V gene: TRBV18; CDR3 DNA: TGTGCCAGCTCACTCGGGACCGCAAATAGCAATCAGCCCCAGCATTTT; CDR3 protein: CASSLGTANSNQPQHF
D gene: NA; clone size: NA; J gene: TRBJ1-2; V gene: TRBV6-5; CDR3 DNA: TGTGCCAGCAGGGCGGGGGCCAACTATGGCTACACCTTC; CDR3 protein: CASRAGANYGYTF
D gene: NA; clone size: NA; J gene: TRBJ2-6; V gene: TRBV7-8; CDR3 DNA: TGTGCCAGCAGCGTGCGCGAACAAAGTCGGGCCAACGTCCTGACTTTC; CDR3 protein: CASSVREQSRANVLTF
D gene: NA; clone size: NA; J gene: TRBJ1-1; V gene: TRBV19; CDR3 DNA: TGTGCCACCTCTTCGGGCCTCACGGAAGCTTTCTTT; CDR3 protein: CATSSGLTEAFF
D gene: TRBD2; clone size: NA; J gene: TRBJ2-5; V gene: TRBV7-6; CDR3 DNA: TGTGCCAGCAGCCTTGGCGGACTAGCGGGATTTGAGACCCAGTACTTC; CDR3 protein: CASSLGGLAGFETQYF
D gene: TRBD1; clone size: NA; J gene: TRBJ1-2; V gene: TRBV5-6; CDR3 DNA: TGTGCCAGCAGCCCTCGCCGGGACAGGAGCTACACCTTC; CDR3 protein: CASSPRRDRSYTF
D gene: TRBD2; clone size: NA; J gene: TRBJ2-1; V gene: TRBV28; CDR3 DNA: TGTGCCAGCAGTTTAGAGAGAGGACTAGCGGGGTCTGAGCAGTTCTTC; CDR3 protein: CASSLERGLAGSEQFF
D gene: NA; clone size: NA; J gene: TRBJ2-5; V gene: TRBV7-9; CDR3 DNA: TGTGCCAGCAGCTCAGGCCTTGGGACCCAGTACTTC; CDR3 protein: CASSSGLGTQYF
D gene: NA; clone size: NA; J gene: TRBJ2-7; V gene: TRBV9; CDR3 DNA: TGTGCCAGCAGCCCTCCCTCCTACGAGCAGTACTTC; CDR3 protein: CASSPPSYEQYF
D gene: NA; clone size: NA; J gene: TRBJ1-1; V gene: TRBV28; CDR3 DNA: TGTGCCAGCAGTTTAGATCAGGGCTCTACCACTGAAGCTTTCTTT; CDR3 protein: CASSLDQGSTTEAFF
D gene: TRBD2; clone size: NA; J gene: TRBJ2-2; V gene: TRBV15; CDR3 DNA: TGTGCCACCAGCAGCTCAAGCGGGAGTATGTACACCGGGGAGCTGTTTTTT; CDR3 protein: CATSSSSGSMYTGELFF
D gene: NA; clone size: NA; J gene: TRBJ2-1; V gene: TRBV2; CDR3 DNA: TGTGCCAGCAGTGACCGGACTGCTTACAATGAGCAGTTCTTC; CDR3 protein: CASSDRTAYNEQFF
D gene: TRBD2; clone size: few; J gene: TRBJ2-2; V gene: TRBV5-4; CDR3 DNA: TGTGCCAGCAGCCCTGGACTAGCGGGGGGCATCGGGGAGCTGTTTTTT; CDR3 protein: CASSPGLAGGIGELFF
D gene: NA; clone size: NA; J gene: TRBJ1-1; V gene: TRBV10-3; CDR3 DNA: TGTGCCATCAGTGAGTCAGGAGGGGCCCCGGGGAACACTGAAGCTTTCTTT; CDR3 protein: CAISESGGAPGNTEAFF
D gene: NA; clone size: once; J gene: TRBJ2-2; V gene: TRBV29-1; CDR3 DNA: TGCAGCGTGGGTAGGGGCACCGGGGAGCTGTTTTTT; CDR3 protein: CSVGRGTGELFF
D gene: TRBD2; clone size: NA; J gene: TRBJ2-7; V gene: TRBV29-1; CDR3 DNA: TGCAGCGTTCTTGGACTAGCGCACTCCTACGAGCAGTACTTC; CDR3 protein: CSVLGLAHSYEQYF
D gene: NA; clone size: NA; J gene: TRBJ2-6; V gene: TRBV5-1; CDR3 DNA: TGCGCCAGCAGCCGGGACGGTAACTCTGGGGCCAACGTCCTGACTTTC; CDR3 protein: CASSRDGNSGANVLTF
D gene: NA; clone size: NA; J gene: TRBJ1-6; V gene: TRBV4-1; CDR3 DNA: TGCGCCAGCAGCCAGGACAGACGGAATTCACCCCTCCACTTT; CDR3 protein: CASSQDRRNSPLHF
D gene: TRBD2; clone size: NA; J gene: TRBJ2-3; V gene: TRBV2; CDR3 DNA: TGTGCCAGCAGTGAGGGACTAGCGAAAGATACGCAGTATTTT; CDR3 protein: CASSEGLAKDTQYF
D gene: NA; clone size: NA; J gene: TRBJ2-7; V gene: TRBV18; CDR3 DNA: TGTGCCAGCTCACCACCTAGGGGACCCCGACAGTACTTC; CDR3 protein: CASSPPRGPRQYF
D gene: NA; clone size: NA; J gene: TRBJ1-1; V gene: TRBV18; CDR3 DNA: TGTGCCAGCTCACCACGGGCAGGAGCGAACACTGAAGCTTTCTTT; CDR3 protein: CASSPRAGANTEAFF
D gene: TRBD1; clone size: few; J gene: TRBJ1-5; V gene: TRBV15; CDR3 DNA: TGTGCCACCAGCAGGGGACAGGGCAACCGGCCCCAGCATTTT; CDR3 protein: CATSRGQGNRPQHF
D gene: NA; clone size: few; J gene: TRBJ1-1; V gene: TRBV5-5; CDR3 DNA: TGTGCCAGCAGCCTAGACAGATTCACTGAAGCTTTCTTT; CDR3 protein: CASSLDRFTEAFF
D gene: NA; clone size: NA; J gene: TRBJ2-5; V gene: TRBV18; CDR3 DNA: TGTGCCAGCTCACAGACAGGGAGGGGGCAAGAGACCCAGTACTTC; CDR3 protein: CASSQTGRGQETQYF
D gene: NA; clone size: NA; J gene: TRBJ2-7; V gene: TRBV13; CDR3 DNA: TGTGCCAGCAGCTTAATCTCCTACGAGCAGTACTTC; CDR3 protein: CASSLISYEQYF
D gene: NA; clone size: once; J gene: TRBJ1-5; V gene: TRBV11-2; CDR3 DNA: TGTGCCAGCAGCTTAGAAGGGGGTCAGCCCCAGCATTTT; CDR3 protein: CASSLEGGQPQHF